This TCR beta chain came from a study of CDR3 diversity in severe acne. MiXCR, applied by TCRdb to the PCR reads, yields one record per CDR3 protein. The profile covers about 76,000 distinct CDR3 sequences, with 51% appearing a single time and 13% to 15% taken by the ten largest. CDR1 and CDR2 (germline): SNHLY, FYNNEI. There are 12 residues in the CDR3. V lost 7 bases to trimming and J lost 3 bases, with 10 bases between them. This clonotype was detected a few times. The J gene is TRBJ2-7, the V gene TRBV2, with D hard to call. The receptor was isolated from a male donor in good health, without acne. Sequenced material: blood. In nucleotides, the CDR3 is TGTGCCAGCAAACTCGCATACTACGAGCAGTACTTC. Protein product: CASKLAYYEQYF.